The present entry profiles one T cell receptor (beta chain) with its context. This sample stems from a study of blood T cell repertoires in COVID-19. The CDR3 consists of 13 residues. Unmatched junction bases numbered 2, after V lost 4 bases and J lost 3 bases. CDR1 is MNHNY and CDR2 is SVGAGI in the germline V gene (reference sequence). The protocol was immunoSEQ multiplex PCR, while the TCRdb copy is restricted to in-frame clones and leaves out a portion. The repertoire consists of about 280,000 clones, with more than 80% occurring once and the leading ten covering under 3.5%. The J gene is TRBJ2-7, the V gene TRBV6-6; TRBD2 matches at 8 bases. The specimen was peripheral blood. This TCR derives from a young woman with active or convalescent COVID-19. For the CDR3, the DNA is TGTGCCAGCAGTTCCCTAGCGGGCTACGAGCAGTACTTC. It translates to CASSSLAGYEQYF.